The clone carrying this T cell receptor (beta chain) has a count of ten or more. Its antigen is unidentified. The DNA ends 3 residues before the CDR3 does, and the rest of the CDR3 is filled in from the germline J gene. Per germline, CDR1 LNHDA and CDR2 SQIVND (reference sequence). The CDR3 contains 15 residues. The ends lost 1 base at V and 3 bases at J; junction bases unmatched: 6. The source of the sample is a study of T cell clonality in common variable immunodeficiency. Notes on the study in general: Repertoire-complication correlations in CVID were limited by patient heterogeneity. CVID subjects shared fewer TCRbeta clones than healthy controls did. In common variable immunodeficiency, TCR beta chains reportedly carried fewer deletions and N-nucleotide insertions.

Produced via immunoSEQ multiplex PCR; TCRdb's table is partial and in-frame only. Listed for the sample are around 30,000 clones, none seen a single time. Material: peripheral blood mononuclear cells. This TCR came from a person aged 18-70 years in good health. The J gene is TRBJ2-7, the V gene TRBV19; 7 bases map to TRBD1. CDR3 region: CASSIGQQGFYEQYF. Incomplete CDR3 DNA: TGTGCCAGTAGTATAGGACAACAGGGGTTCTACGAG.